This TCR beta chain was sequenced during a study of cytomegalovirus exposure and HLA in healthy donors (dated 2017 in TCRdb). Study-level background: In an earlier analysis of roughly 500 of the donors, roughly 300 Gb of sequence data and 90 million to 120 million unique TCR beta sequences from about 179 million T cells were reported. Typing coverage differed by locus: A, B, C, DRB1 and DQB1 were typed in roughly 629-640 donors, DQA1 in approximately 520, DPA1 in 600 to 610, and DPB1 in around 440. The study combined high-throughput TCR immunosequencing, statistical association of individual TCRs with disease status, and machine learning to predict cytomegalovirus infection status. HLA typing covered class I and class II loci at four-digit resolution. Besides the first cohort of approximately 710 subjects, a separate validation cohort made up of 95 to 150 different subjects was used. Rather than using new phenotypic data, the later analysis identified candidate immune exposures from TCR beta sequences and from how often those sequences occurred across donors. Every repertoire in the discovery cohort had been generated on one and the same sequencing platform. Donor age, sex, ethnicity and CMV serostatus were compiled together with the repertoire data. Across around 400 genotyped donors of the cohort, an average of about 200,000 unique TCR beta nucleotide sequences per donor were sequenced, and 15% to 20% of those sequences were non-productive. The study was designed to test whether signatures of past pathogen exposure could be identified by cataloging public T cell receptors. Using immunosequencing, the study profiled T cell repertoires from some 670 subjects and related those repertoires to cytomegalovirus serostatus. In a later genetic analysis, genome-wide SNP genotypes for 398 of the 666 donors were used, and that subset was treated as a discovery cohort. To study patterns of TCR occurrence, a later analysis re-analyzed previously published TCR beta repertoires from 700 or so donors and added high-resolution HLA genotyping. To decide whether each TCR beta V gene segment behaved as functional or pseudogenic, an earlier analysis of some 600 of the donors relied on high-throughput TCR beta sequencing. Of the 300 to 500 genotyped donors, 70% to 90% were placed in the genetic ancestry cluster associated with self-reported Caucasian donors. A handful of DR-DQ haplotypes were treated as single units for association and clustering because of strong linkage in the cohort. Approximately 330 gigabases of sequencing data and 91 million or so unique TCR sequences made up an early release that covered several hundred HLA-typed donors.

Regarding this clone: Its antigen is currently not known. Base qualities are not recorded, but no much larger clone differs from it by a single base.

The library relied on the immunoSEQ multiplex PCR assay. The multiplex PCR relied on a mix of 60 forward primers for TCR Vbeta segments and 13 reverse primers for TCR Jbeta segments. Amplification of the CDR3 region of rearranged TCR beta genes was performed with a multiplex PCR assay on genomic DNA. On the Illumina HiSeq System, the amplified TCR beta libraries were sequenced as 87-base-pair reads. The original methods were these. A later analysis tallied 75 million to 95 million unique TCR beta chains across the 610 or so repertoires, and around 12 million of those chains were shared by two or more donors. Raw reads were error-corrected and collapsed into unique sequences with a nearest-neighbor algorithm that merged closely related sequences to remove PCR and sequencing errors. V, D and J gene segments were assigned by aligning CDR3 sequences to IMGT reference sequences. For a sequence to be retained, at least a six-nucleotide match to both a V gene segment and a J gene segment was required. Rearrangements were called productive when the CDR3 lacked stop codons and stayed in frame with V and J; all others were non-productive. CDR3 was defined by IMGT convention, running from the second conserved V-encoded cysteine to the conserved J-encoded phenylalanine. In an earlier analysis of more than 550 of the donors, sequences lacking an unambiguous match to a single V gene segment were excluded. An earlier analysis of over 450 of the donors classified V segments as functional when productive rearrangements were above 56.7% and as segregating when the standard deviation between donors was above 5%. A statistical classification framework was developed to diagnose cytomegalovirus status using the catalog of TCR beta chain sequences. A later analysis assigned V and J genes by comparing TCR nucleotide sequences with IMGT/GENE-DB human TR gene sequences. In a later analysis, CDR3 sequences and most-parsimonious VDJ recombination scenarios were assigned using the TCRdist pipeline. A later analysis defined each TCR beta chain by its CDR3 amino acid sequence plus V-gene family, and excluded reads lacking a unique V-gene family. In a later analysis, nearly 600 highly shared, low-generation-probability nucleotide sequences were removed to address suspected cross-contamination and a sequencing artifact. In a later analysis, a clonal expansion index for each public chain was calculated from normalized within-repertoire ranks of inferred template counts. In a later analysis, generation probabilities were computed using a VDJ recombination model fitted to out-of-frame rearrangements, and the results were checked against IGoR. In a later analysis, hypergeometric tests were used to score TCR-TCR, TCR-HLA and TCR-CMV co-occurrence, with a repertoire-size bias correction applied to TCR pairs. False discovery rates were estimated in a later analysis by permuting HLA or CMV assignments 20 times. A later analysis grouped co-occurring TCRs with DBSCAN, adding TCRdist sequence similarity when clustering within HLA-allele-positive subsets. For co-occurrence clustering, repertoires with fewer than 30,000 or more than 120,000 public chains were excluded, along with a handful of repertoires with anomalous nucleotide sharing. Not all clones reach the TCRdb copy of this immuneACCESS table, which keeps in-frame sequences only. Checked studies attribute under half of the gap to unresolved V genes and leave the rest unexplained. From that table come the V and J calls and clone size; the DNA was used to work out D and trimming. The sample table records 160,000 or so clones; 80% of these occur just once. In total, the top ten clones hold around 6.6% of the sample.

The cohort consisted of 600 to 750 healthy bone marrow donors. At the time of sampling, every cohort member was nominally healthy, though immune exposures that went unrecorded were likely present. The donor was CMV seropositive and was included in the group of 250 to 300 seropositive cohort members. A peripheral blood sample was collected from each donor, and TCR beta sequencing was performed on peripheral blood mononuclear cells. Genomic DNA extraction from the blood cell samples was performed with the Qiagen DNeasy Blood Extraction Kit. From cysteine to phenylalanine, the CDR3 is 14 amino acids long. The only DNA kept is the CDR3, 42 bases in frame from the first base. The germline V gene provides CDR1 SGHNT and CDR2 YENEEA. Trimming removed 2 bases from V and 7 bases from J, leaving 14 bases between the germline ends. Here is what the overall study found, with its caveats: In both the original and validation cohorts, the classifier was reported to diagnose cytomegalovirus status with high specificity and sensitivity. In a later analysis, several top co-occurrence clusters were reported to appear linked to parvovirus B19, influenza, CMV and Epstein-Barr virus. The authors suggested that the approach could potentially be extended to other disease states and immunological phenotypes. Most CMV-associated TCR beta chains appeared to be HLA-restricted in a later analysis, and the HLA associations seemed to be driven largely by CMV exposure. Some IMGT-functional V segments, including TRBV6-2 and TRBV6-3, could not be told apart with the 87-base-pair reads, so those segments were excluded. In a later analysis, the rate of TCR association differed among HLA loci, with DRB1 alleles having the most associated TCRs and HLA-C alleles having the fewest. Presence/absence analyses assumed roughly uniform sequencing depth across donors, an assumption that may not hold. Because HLA typing was unavailable for some donors at each locus, only the typed subset was used in association tests. The sequencing pipeline was judged likely to have produced a cluster of highly shared sequence variants as a technical artifact. Only TCR beta chains were sequenced in this cohort, and the absence of alpha or paired-chain data limited detectable features. An earlier analysis of some 590 of the donors showed that most TCR beta V segments appeared in productive rearrangements either about 87% or about 30% of the time, which broadly matched IMGT annotations. The study listed 150 to 200 TCR beta chains as associated with cytomegalovirus. V-gene and J-gene trimming of TCR beta chains was associated with a missense DCLRE1C variant in a later genetic analysis, and the association was replicated in an independent cohort. Across donors, most TCR sequences were observed very rarely, whereas some public TCRs were present in many individuals. A later analysis found that HLA-associated TCR beta chains were more clonally expanded and had lower generation probabilities than equally common non-associated chains. Strong co-occurrence of HLA alleles, especially DR and DQ, made assigning TCR associations to individual alleles difficult. A few of the identified cytomegalovirus-associated TCR beta chains were confirmed in vitro to be specific for cytomegalovirus antigens. Correlated functional status among segregating V segments might be attributable to linkage disequilibrium, but an unknown experimental factor could not be ruled out. In a later genetic analysis, fewer N-insertions in productive TCRs were reported among donors in an Asian-associated ancestry cluster than the roughly 700-donor mean. The earlier analysis of about 600 of the donors excluded some 15 rarely observed V segments, including chromosome 9 orphons, because counts were too low. A further reported finding was that TCR beta sequences accurately predicted the HLA-A and HLA-B alleles for most subjects in the first cohort. Immune exposure information for the cohort was limited to CMV serostatus. A later analysis associated approximately 17,000 TCR beta sequences with specific HLA alleles at a false discovery rate of 0.05.

The sequencing input was PBMCs. The receptor's source is a male donor in good health and CMV-seropositive. The chain was built from TRBV11-3 and TRBJ2-5, with a tentative D gene TRBD2 over 5 matching bases. The CDR3 has the sequence CASSLTRAGGTQYF. Here is the DNA: TGTGCCAGCAGCTTAACGAGGGCTGGTGGGACCCAGTACTTC.